The present T cell receptor (beta chain) was sequenced within a study of blood T cell repertoires in COVID-19. Overall study: The analysed material was cDNA or gDNA that came from T cells, B-cell-depleted T cells, or PBMCs.

As processed by the authors: Researchers report that nucleated cell counts were estimated from reference gene primer amplification. Assay used: immunoSEQ multiplex PCR; TCRdb lists only in-frame clones, some missing. Clonal size and the V and J genes are those of that table, whereas D and trimming came from the DNA. The sample carries 200,000 to 250,000 clones, around 80% recorded once. Germline V CDR1 and CDR2: LNHDA, SQIVND (reference sequence). The V and J ends lost 5 bases and 8 bases, in that order; junction bases with no gene match: 6. This CDR3 has 13 amino acids. The chain couples TRBV19 to TRBJ1-2; TRBD1 matches at 9 bases. This TCR was recovered from a woman aged 70-85 years with acute or convalescent COVID-19. The specimen sequenced was peripheral blood. CDR3: CASSLQGAGGYTF. The CDR3 DNA reads TGTGCCAGTAGTTTACAGGGGGCCGGAGGCTACACCTTC.